Shown below are 11 T cell receptor beta chains from a single sample sequenced in a study of identical twins. TCRdb ran MiXCR on the 5' RACE reads and lists one entry per CDR3 protein. Among approximately 300,000 distinct CDR3 sequences listed, 9.5% were seen once. These same records also appear under a second study, on yellow fever vaccine responses in identical twins.

Sequenced: CD8+ T cells sorted from blood. The receptors here all came from a woman between 18 and 29 years old in good health.

This clonotype was counted many times. The chain uses TRBV24-1 and TRBJ2-1, with 11 bases matching TRBD2. The V segment lost 9 bases and the J segment 7 bases; nucleotides outside the gene matches: 4. The CDR3 consists of 13 residues. The germline V gene has CDR1 KGHDR and CDR2 SFDVKD. CDR3 residues: CATGTSGRNEQFF. The CDR3 nucleotides are TGTGCCACCGGGACTAGCGGAAGAAATGAGCAGTTCTTC.

This clonotype was counted only a few times. This chain connects TRBV6-5 to TRBJ2-7, with D hard to call. The CDR3 runs to 14 residues. Germline assignment: CDR1 MNHEY and CDR2 SVGAGI. Trimming shortened V by 2 bases and J by 4 bases, and 12 bases separated the two germline ends. The CDR3 sequence is CASSYMDPSYEQYF. DNA for the CDR3: TGTGCCAGCAGTTACATGGACCCATCATACGAGCAGTACTTC.

This clonotype was detected a few times. The gene calls are TRBV29-1 and TRBJ2-1; 9 nucleotides align to TRBD1. The germline V gene has CDR1 SQVTM and CDR2 ANQGSEA. V lost 6 bases and J lost 6; bases outside the gene matches: 9. This CDR3 is built from 14 residues. The CDR3 sequence: CSVKSGQGGNEQFF. Here the CDR3 DNA reads TGCAGCGTCAAATCGGGACAGGGTGGCAATGAGCAGTTCTTC.

This clonotype was recorded at least ten times. The chain recombines TRBV28 with TRBJ2-3; TRBD2 matches 9 bases. CDR3 length: 15 amino acids. After removal of 4 bases from V and 6 bases from J, the junction contained 8 bases not matched to a gene. The germline V gene encodes CDR1 MDHEN and CDR2 SYDVKM. CDR3 region: CASSSLWRGGDTQYF. DNA of the CDR3: TGTGCCAGCAGTTCTCTATGGCGGGGGGGGGATACGCAGTATTTT.

The V call is TRBV6-5, the J call TRBJ2-1; D is unresolved. This CDR3 has 17 amino acids. V was shortened by 2 bases and J by 2 bases, with 16 bases between the two germline ends. Per the germline V gene, CDR1 is MNHEY and CDR2 is SVGAGI. CDR3 sequence (DNA): TGTGCCAGCAGTTACGGACCAGATGGTGGGCCCTACAATGAGCAGTTCTTC. Its protein is CASSYGPDGGPYNEQFF.

This clonotype was seen a few times. The CDR3 DNA reads TGTGCCAGCAGTTTATCGGCCCCGGGCAGTGTGATTGGCTACACCTTC. Encoded protein: CASSLSAPGSVIGYTF. This chain uses TRBV27 with TRBJ1-2; no reliable D call. The V end was cut by 0 bases, the J end by 7 bases, with 18 bases between. The CDR3 contains 16 residues. Germline loops: CDR1 MNHEY, CDR2 SMNVEV (reference sequence).

The sample holds a few counts of this clonotype. The V call is TRBV6-1, the J call TRBJ2-3; a possible D gene is TRBD2 (6 bases). The CDR3 is made up of 15 amino acids. Deletions cut 2 bases from V and 4 bases from J, with 13 bases between. Per the germline V gene, CDR1 is MNHNS and CDR2 is SASEGT. CDR3 in amino acids: CASSEQGGAADTQYF. Written as DNA, the CDR3 is TGTGCCAGCAGTGAACAGGGCGGGGCGGCAGATACGCAGTATTTT.

This clonotype appeared once. Germline is not matched at one junction end, which may reflect a read error. The J gene is TRBJ2-7, the V gene TRBV5-5; the D call may be TRBD1 or TRBD2 (6 bases each). CDR1 SGHKS and CDR2 YYEKEE come from the germline V gene (reference sequence). The CDR3 runs to 13 residues. The chain's CDR3 is CAISSGGVYEQYF. DNA of the CDR3: TGTGCCATCAGCTCCGGGGGCGTTTACGAGCAGTACTTC.

This clonotype was counted at least ten times. This rearrangement joins TRBV12-5 to TRBJ2-5, with D perhaps matching TRBD1 or TRBD2 (5 bases each). The V gene's germline CDR1 is LGHNT and CDR2 FRNRAP. Trimming cost V 7 bases and J 5 bases, with 14 bases left between them. CDR3 size: 13 residues. Here the CDR3 reads CASARRESETQYF. Written as DNA, the CDR3 is TGTGCTAGTGCCCGCAGGGAGAGTGAGACCCAGTACTTC.

This clonotype was recorded at least ten times. This chain joins TRBV12-3 or TRBV12-4 and TRBJ2-2, with D possibly TRBD1 on 6 matching bases. Trimming shortened V by 7 bases and J by 6 bases, and 12 bases separated the two germline ends. This CDR3 is built from 13 residues. Written as DNA, the CDR3 is TGTGCCAGCACACCAGGGGCAGCCGGGGAGCTGTTTTTT. It specifies CASTPGAAGELFF.

The CDR3 reads CASSDGSGSYEQYF. As DNA, the CDR3 is TGTGCCAGCAGTGACGGTTCCGGGTCCTACGAGCAGTACTTC. This sequence joins TRBV25-1 and TRBJ2-7; D not resolved. Trimming removed 3 bases at V and 1 base at J, with 10 bases between. Germline CDR1 MGHDK, CDR2 SYGVNS. The CDR3 has 14 residues.